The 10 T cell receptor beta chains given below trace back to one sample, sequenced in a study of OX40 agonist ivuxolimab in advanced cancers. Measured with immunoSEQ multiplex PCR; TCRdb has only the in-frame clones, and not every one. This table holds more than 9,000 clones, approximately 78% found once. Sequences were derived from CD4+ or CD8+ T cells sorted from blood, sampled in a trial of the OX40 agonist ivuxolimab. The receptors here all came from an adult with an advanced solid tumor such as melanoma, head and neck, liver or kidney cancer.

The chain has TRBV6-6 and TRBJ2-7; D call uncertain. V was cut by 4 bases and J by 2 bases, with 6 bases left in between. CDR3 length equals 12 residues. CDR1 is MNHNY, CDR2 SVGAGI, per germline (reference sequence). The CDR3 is CASSSGTYEQYF. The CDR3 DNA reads TGTGCCAGCAGTTCCGGTACCTACGAGCAGTACTTC.

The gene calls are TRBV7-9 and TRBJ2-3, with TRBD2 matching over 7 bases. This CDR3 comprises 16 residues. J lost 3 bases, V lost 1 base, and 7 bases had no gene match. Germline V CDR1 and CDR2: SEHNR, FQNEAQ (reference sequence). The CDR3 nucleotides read TGTGCCAGCAGCTTAGTTGCGGGAGTGGGGACAGATACGCAGTATTTT. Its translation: CASSLVAGVGTDTQYF.

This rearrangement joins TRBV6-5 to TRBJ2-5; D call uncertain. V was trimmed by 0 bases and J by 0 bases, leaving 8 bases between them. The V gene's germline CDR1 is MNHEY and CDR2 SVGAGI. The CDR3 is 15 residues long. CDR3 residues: CASSYSPDHQETQYF. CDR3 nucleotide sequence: TGTGCCAGCAGTTACTCTCCAGACCACCAAGAGACCCAGTACTTC.

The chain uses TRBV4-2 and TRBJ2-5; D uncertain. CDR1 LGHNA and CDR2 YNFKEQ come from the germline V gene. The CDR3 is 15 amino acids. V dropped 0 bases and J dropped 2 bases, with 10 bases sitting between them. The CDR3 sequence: CASSQEGLGQETQYF. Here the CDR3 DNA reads TGTGCCAGCAGCCAAGAAGGGCTGGGACAAGAGACCCAGTACTTC.

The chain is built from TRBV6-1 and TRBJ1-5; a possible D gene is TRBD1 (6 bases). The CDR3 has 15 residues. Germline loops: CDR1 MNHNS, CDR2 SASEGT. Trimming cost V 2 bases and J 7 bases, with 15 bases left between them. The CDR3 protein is CASSEYGEGGQPQHF. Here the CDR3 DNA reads TGTGCCAGCAGTGAATATGGAGAAGGGGGACAGCCCCAGCATTTT.

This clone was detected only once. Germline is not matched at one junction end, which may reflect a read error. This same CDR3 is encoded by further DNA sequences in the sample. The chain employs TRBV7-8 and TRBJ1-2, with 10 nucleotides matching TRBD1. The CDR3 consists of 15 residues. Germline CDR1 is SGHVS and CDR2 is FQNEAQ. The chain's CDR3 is CASRVWTGGLYGYTF. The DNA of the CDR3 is TGTGCCAGCAGAGTATGGACAGGGGGGCTCTATGGCTACACTTTC.

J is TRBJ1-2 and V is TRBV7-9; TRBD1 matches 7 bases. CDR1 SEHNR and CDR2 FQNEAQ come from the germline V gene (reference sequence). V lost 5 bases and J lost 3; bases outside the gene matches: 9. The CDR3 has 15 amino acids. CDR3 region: CASSIGQAGYYGYTF. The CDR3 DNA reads TGTGCCAGCAGCATTGGACAGGCAGGGTACTATGGCTACACCTTC. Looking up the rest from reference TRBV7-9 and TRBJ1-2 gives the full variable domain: DTGVSQNPRHKITKRGQNVTFRCDPISEHNRLYWYRQTLGQGPEFLTYFQNEAQLEKSRLLSDRFSAERPKGSFSTLEIQRTEQGDSAMYLCASSIGQAGYYGYTFGSGTRLTVV.

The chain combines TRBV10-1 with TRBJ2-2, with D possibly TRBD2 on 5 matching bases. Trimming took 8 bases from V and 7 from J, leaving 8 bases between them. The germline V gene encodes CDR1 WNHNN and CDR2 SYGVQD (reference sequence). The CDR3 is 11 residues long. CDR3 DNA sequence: TGCGCCAGCTCGACTAACGGGGAGCTGTTTTTT. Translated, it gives CASSTNGELFF.

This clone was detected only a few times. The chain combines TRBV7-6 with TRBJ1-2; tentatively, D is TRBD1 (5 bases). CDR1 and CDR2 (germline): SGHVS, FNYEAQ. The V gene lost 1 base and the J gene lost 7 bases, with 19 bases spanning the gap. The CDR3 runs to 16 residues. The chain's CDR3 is CASSLGGVGAGGGYTF. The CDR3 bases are TGTGCCAGCAGCTTAGGAGGAGTAGGGGCTGGGGGTGGCTACACCTTC. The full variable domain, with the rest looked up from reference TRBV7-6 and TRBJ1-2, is GAGVSQSPRYKVTKRGQDVALRCDPISGHVSLYWYRQALGQGPEFLTYFNYEAQQDKSGLPNDRFSAERPEGSISTLTIQRTEQRDSAMYRCASSLGGVGAGGGYTFGSGTRLTVV.

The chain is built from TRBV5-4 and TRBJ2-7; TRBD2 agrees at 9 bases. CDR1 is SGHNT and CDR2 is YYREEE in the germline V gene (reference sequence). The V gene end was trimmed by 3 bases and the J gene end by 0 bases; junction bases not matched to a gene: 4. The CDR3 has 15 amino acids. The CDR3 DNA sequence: TGTGCCAGCAGCTACCATAGCGGGAGCTCCTACGAGCAGTACTTC. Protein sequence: CASSYHSGSSYEQYF.